This entry lists 2 T cell receptor beta chains sequenced from one sample in a study of beta chain features in type 1 diabetes. cDNA synthesis used the whole RNA isolate, giving expressed TCRB sequences. Clones were sequenced by immunoSEQ multiplex PCR, and TCRdb holds only the in-frame ones, with some missing. The sample holds around 300,000 clones, 8% seen once. Sequenced material: central memory CD4+ T cells from blood. The receptors originated from a woman aged 18-29 years in good health.

This clone has a handful of counts. The rearrangement joins TRBV11-2 to TRBJ1-4; 9 bases are a match to TRBD1. With V trimmed by 0 bases and J by 5 bases, 4 bases remained unmatched. The CDR3 sequence is 16 residues long. Germline V lookup: CDR1 SGHAT, CDR2 FQNNGV. CDR3 DNA: TGTGCCAGCAGCTTAGACACAGGGGGCGCGAATGAAAAACTGTTTTTT. Amino acid sequence: CASSLDTGGANEKLFF.

The sample holds a few counts of this clone. The chain combines TRBV5-1 with TRBJ2-1, with 11 bases lining up with TRBD1. V shed 7 bases, J shed 9 bases, and the junction held 9 bases outside the gene matches. CDR3 length: 14 amino acids. CDR1 is SGHRS and CDR2 is YFSETQ in the germline V gene. The CDR3 DNA reads TGCGCCAGCGATGAAGGACAGGGGGCGTCTGAGCAGTTCTTC. It yields the protein CASDEGQGASEQFF.